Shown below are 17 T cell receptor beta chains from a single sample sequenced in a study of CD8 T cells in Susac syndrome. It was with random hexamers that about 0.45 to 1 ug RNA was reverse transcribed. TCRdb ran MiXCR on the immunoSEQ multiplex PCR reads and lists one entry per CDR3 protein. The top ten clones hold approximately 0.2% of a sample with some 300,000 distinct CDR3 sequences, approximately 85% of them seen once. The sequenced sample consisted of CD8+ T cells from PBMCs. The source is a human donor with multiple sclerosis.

The CDR3 coding sequence is TGTGCCAGCAGTCCGACAGGGAGCGGCTTTTACGAGCAGTACTTC. It is translated as CASSPTGSGFYEQYF. The chain couples TRBV27 to TRBJ2-7; TRBD1 agrees at 7 bases. The CDR3 totals 15 residues. V was pared by 5 bases and J by 4 bases, with 11 bases of the junction left unmatched. Germline CDR1 MNHEY, CDR2 SMNVEV (reference sequence).

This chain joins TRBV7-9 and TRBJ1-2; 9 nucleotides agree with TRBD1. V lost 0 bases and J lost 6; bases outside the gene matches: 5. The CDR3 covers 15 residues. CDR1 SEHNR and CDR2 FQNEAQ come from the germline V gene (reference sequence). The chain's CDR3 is CASSLARTGADGYTF. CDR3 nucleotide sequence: TGTGCCAGCAGCTTAGCCCGGACAGGGGCGGATGGCTACACCTTC.

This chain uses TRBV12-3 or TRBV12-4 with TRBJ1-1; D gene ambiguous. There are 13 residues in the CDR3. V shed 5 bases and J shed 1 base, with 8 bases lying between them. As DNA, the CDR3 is TGTGCCAGCAGTGAACGACCGAACACTGAAGCTTTCTTT. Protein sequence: CASSERPNTEAFF.

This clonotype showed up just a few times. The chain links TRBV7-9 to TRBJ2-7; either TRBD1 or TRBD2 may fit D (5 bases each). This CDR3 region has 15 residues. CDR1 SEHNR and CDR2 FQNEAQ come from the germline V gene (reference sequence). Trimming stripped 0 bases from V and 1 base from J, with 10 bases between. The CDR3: CASSLARGRSYEQYF. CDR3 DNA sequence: TGTGCCAGCAGCTTAGCTCGGGGCAGATCCTACGAGCAGTACTTC.

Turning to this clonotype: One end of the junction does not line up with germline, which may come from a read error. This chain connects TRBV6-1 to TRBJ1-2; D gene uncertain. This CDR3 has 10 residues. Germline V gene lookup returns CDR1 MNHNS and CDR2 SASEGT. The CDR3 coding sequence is TGTGCCAGCCGTGAACTTGGCTACACCTTC. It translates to CASRELGYTF.

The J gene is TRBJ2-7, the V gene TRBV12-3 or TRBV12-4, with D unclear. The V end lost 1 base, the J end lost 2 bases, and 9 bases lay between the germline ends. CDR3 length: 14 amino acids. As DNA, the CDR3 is TGTGCCAGCAGTTTAGGCTCAGAGACCTACGAGCAGTACTTC. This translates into CASSLGSETYEQYF.

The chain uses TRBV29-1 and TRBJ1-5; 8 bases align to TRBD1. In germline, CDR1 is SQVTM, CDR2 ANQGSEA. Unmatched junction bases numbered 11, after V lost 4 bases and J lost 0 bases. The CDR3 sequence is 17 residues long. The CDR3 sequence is CSVANLTGVYSNQPQHF. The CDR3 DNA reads TGCAGCGTTGCCAATTTGACAGGGGTCTATAGCAATCAGCCCCAGCATTTT.

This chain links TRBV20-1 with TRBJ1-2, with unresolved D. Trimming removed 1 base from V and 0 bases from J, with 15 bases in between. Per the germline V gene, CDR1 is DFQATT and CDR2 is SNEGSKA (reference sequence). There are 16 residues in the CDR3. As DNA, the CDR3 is TGCAGTGCTAGAGTTCTAGATAACGGGACTAACTATGGCTACACCTTC. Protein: CSARVLDNGTNYGYTF.

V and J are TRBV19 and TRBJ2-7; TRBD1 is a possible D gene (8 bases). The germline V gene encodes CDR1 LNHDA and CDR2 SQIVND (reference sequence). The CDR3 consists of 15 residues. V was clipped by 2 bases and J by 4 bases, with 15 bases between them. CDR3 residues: CASSISGTGVYEQYF. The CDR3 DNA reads TGTGCCAGTAGTATAAGCGGGACAGGAGTATACGAGCAGTACTTC.

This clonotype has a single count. The CDR3 coding sequence is TGTGCCAGCAGTCCGACGTTAGCGGGAGGCTTCTACAATGAGCAGTTCTTC. Protein product: CASSPTLAGGFYNEQFF. The chain recombines TRBV27 with TRBJ2-1, with 10 positions matching TRBD2. CDR1 MNHEY and CDR2 SMNVEV come from the germline V gene (reference sequence). The CDR3 sequence is 17 residues long. After removal of 5 bases from V and 3 bases from J, the junction contained 10 bases not matched to a gene.

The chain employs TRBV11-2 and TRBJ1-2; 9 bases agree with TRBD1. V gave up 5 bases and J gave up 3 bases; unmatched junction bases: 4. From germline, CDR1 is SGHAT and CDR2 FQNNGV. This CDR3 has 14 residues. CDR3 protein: CASSTWTGDYGYTF. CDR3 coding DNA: TGTGCCAGCAGCACTTGGACAGGGGACTATGGCTACACCTTC. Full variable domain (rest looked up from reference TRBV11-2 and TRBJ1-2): EAGVAQSPRYKIIEKRQSVAFWCNPISGHATLYWYQQILGQGPKLLIQFQNNGVVDDSQLPKDRFSAERLKGVDSTLKIQPAKLEDSAVYLCASSTWTGDYGYTFGSGTRLTVV.

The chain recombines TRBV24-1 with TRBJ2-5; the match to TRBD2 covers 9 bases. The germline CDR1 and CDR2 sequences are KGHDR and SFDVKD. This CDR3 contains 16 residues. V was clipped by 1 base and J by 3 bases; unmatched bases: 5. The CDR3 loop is CATSDFPSGRKETQYF. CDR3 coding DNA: TGTGCCACCAGTGATTTCCCCAGCGGGAGGAAAGAGACCCAGTACTTC.

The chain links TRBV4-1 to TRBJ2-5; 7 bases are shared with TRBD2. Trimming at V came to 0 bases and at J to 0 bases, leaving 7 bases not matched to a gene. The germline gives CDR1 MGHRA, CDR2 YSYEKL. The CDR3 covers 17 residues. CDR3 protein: CASSQDWAGRDQETQYF. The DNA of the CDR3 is TGCGCCAGCAGCCAAGACTGGGCGGGGAGGGACCAAGAGACCCAGTACTTC.

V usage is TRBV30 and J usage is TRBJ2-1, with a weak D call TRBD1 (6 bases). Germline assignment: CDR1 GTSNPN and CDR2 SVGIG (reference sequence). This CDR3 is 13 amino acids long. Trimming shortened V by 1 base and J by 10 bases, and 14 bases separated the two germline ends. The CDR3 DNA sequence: TGTGCCTGGAGTGGGGGACACGGGAAGGAGCAGTTCTTC. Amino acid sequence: CAWSGGHGKEQFF.

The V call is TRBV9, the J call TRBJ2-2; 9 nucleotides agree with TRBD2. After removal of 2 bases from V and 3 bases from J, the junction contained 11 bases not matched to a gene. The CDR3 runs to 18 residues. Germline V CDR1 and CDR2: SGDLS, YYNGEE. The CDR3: CASSVPSGDVVDTGELFF. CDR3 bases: TGTGCCAGCAGCGTCCCTAGCGGGGACGTAGTCGACACCGGGGAGCTGTTTTTT.

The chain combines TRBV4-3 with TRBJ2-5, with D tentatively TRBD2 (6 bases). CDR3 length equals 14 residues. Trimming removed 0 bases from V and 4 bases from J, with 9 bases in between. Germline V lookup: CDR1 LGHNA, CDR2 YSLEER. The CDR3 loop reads CASSQDFGGETQYF. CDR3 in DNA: TGCGCCAGCAGCCAAGATTTCGGGGGAGAGACCCAGTACTTC.

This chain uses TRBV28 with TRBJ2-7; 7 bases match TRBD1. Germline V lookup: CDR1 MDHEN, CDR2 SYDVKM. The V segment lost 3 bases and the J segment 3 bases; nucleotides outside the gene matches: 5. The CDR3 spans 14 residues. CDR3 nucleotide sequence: TGTGCCAGCAGTTTCGTCGGGACAGTCTACGAGCAGTACTTC. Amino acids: CASSFVGTVYEQYF.